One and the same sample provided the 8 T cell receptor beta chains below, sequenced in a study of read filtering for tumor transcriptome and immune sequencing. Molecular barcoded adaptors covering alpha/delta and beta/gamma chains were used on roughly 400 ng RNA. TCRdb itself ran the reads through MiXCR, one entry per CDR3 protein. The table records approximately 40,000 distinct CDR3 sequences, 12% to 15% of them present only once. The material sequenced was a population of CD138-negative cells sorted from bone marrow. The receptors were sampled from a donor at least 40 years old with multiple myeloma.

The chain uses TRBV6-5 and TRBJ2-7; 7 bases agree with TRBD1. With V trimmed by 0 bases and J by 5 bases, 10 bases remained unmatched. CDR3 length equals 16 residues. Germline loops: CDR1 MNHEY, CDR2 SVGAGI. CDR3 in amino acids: CASSYSRGQKFDEQYF. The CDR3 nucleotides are TGTGCCAGCAGTTACTCGAGGGGACAGAAATTCGACGAGCAGTACTTC.

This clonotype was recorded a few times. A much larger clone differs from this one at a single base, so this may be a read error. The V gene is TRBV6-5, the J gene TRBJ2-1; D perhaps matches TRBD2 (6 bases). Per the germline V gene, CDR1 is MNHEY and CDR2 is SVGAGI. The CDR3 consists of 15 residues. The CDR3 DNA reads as TGTGCCAGCAGTTACTCAGGGCTAGCGAACAATGGGCAGTTCTTC. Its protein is CASSYSGLANNGQFF.

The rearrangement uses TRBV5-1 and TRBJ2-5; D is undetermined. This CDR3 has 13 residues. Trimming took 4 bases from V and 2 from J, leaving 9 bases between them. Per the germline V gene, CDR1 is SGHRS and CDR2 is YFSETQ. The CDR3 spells CASSPDGQETQYF. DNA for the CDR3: TGCGCCAGCAGCCCGGACGGTCAAGAGACCCAGTACTTC.

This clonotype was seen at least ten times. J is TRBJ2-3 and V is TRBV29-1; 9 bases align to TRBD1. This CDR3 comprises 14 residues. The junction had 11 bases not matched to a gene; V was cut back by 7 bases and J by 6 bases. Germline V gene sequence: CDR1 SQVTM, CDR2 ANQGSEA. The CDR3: CSAYRDREDDTQYF. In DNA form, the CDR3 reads TGCAGCGCATACCGGGACAGGGAGGATGATACGCAGTATTTT.

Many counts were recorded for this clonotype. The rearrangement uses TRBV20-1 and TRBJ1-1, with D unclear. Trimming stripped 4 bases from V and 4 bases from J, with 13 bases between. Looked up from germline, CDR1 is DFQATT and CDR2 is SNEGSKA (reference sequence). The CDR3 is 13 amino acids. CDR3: CSAKLGGFTEAFF. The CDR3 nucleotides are TGCAGTGCTAAACTAGGAGGATTCACTGAAGCTTTCTTT.

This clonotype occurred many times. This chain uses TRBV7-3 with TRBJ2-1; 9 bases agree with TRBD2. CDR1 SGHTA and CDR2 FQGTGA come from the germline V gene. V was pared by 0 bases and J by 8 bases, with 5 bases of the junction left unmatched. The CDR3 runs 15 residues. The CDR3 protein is CASSLTSGSFDEQFF. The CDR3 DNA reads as TGTGCCAGCAGCTTAACTAGCGGGAGTTTCGATGAGCAGTTCTTC.

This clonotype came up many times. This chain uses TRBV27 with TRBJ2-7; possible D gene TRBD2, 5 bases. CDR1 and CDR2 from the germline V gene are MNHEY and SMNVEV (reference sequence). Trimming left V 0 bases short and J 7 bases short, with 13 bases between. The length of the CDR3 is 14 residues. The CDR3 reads CASSLSRAPGEQYF. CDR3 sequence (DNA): TGTGCCAGCAGTTTATCGAGGGCCCCGGGGGAGCAGTACTTC.

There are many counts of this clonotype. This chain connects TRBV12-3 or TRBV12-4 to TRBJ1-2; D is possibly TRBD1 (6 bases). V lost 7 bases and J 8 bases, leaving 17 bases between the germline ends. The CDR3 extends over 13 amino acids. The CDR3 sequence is CASNHRVGRGYTF. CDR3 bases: TGTGCCAGCAACCACAGGGTCGGTCGAGGCTACACCTTC.